A few counts support the clone carrying this T cell receptor beta chain. These data come from a study of T-cell memory formation after mild COVID-19. Amplification by 5'RACE using constant-segment primers produced TCR alpha and TCR beta cDNA libraries that carried sample barcodes and UMIs. TCRdb redid the calling of the 5' RACE reads with MiXCR, one entry per CDR3 protein. The table includes around 530,000 distinct CDR3 sequences, 20% to 25% detected once. The origin of this receptor is an adult woman who had mild COVID-19 (a few samples of this study predate the infection). Cell type and time point are not known. The material sequenced was PBMCs or a T cell subset sorted from them (not recorded which).

CDR3: CASAYEIGSGGQETQYF. The CDR3 DNA sequence: TGTGCCAGCGCCTATGAGATAGGTAGCGGGGGCCAAGAGACCCAGTACTTC. The chain has TRBV2 and TRBJ2-5; 9 bases align to TRBD2. Germline loops: CDR1 SNHLY, CDR2 FYNNEI. V dropped 8 bases and J dropped 1; count of bases not matched to a gene: 14. The CDR3 covers 17 residues.